The 10 T cell receptor beta chains below come from one sample, sequenced in a study of vaccination effects on CD4 cells after COVID-19. TCRdb's copy holds only in-frame clones and misses some; the assay was immunoSEQ multiplex PCR. Altogether 20,000 to 25,000 clones are present, about 65% being singletons, with the ten largest covering over 7.5%. Antigen-specific CD4+ T cells were expanded with viral peptide pools in the ViraFEST assay before sequencing. Culturing for about 10 days preceded CD4+ T cell isolation. None of these healthy vaccinees had been infected with SARS-CoV-2 before vaccination. No antigens are known for them. The sequenced sample was CD4+ T cells from PBMCs cultured with HCoV-NL63 spike peptides, obtained before COVID-19 vaccination. These receptors were taken from a human donor who received a COVID-19 vaccine.

This CDR3 is CASAGSGANVLTF. CDR3 sequence (DNA): TGTGCCAGCGCGGGTTCTGGGGCCAACGTCCTGACTTTC. The rearrangement uses TRBV2 and TRBJ2-6; a possible D gene is TRBD2 (5 bases). Trimming removed 8 bases at V and 1 base at J, with 6 bases between. The CDR3 is made up of 13 amino acids. CDR1 is SNHLY and CDR2 is FYNNEI in the germline V gene.

The chain employs TRBV7-7 and TRBJ2-7; 8 bases are shared with TRBD1. CDR3 length equals 15 residues. J gave up 5 bases and V 1 base, and 7 bases lay outside the gene matches. The V gene's germline CDR1 is SSHAT and CDR2 FNYEAQ (reference sequence). Here the CDR3 reads CASSLGTGRNDEQYF. The CDR3 nucleotides read TGTGCCAGCAGCTTAGGGACAGGGCGAAACGACGAGCAGTACTTC.

This clone was detected only a few times. The chain carries TRBV2 and TRBJ2-3, with TRBD1 matching 9 bases. The CDR3 covers 12 residues. J gave up 4 bases and V 8 bases, and 1 base lay outside the gene matches. The germline V gene has CDR1 SNHLY and CDR2 FYNNEI. Here the CDR3 reads CASGQGPDTQYF. The CDR3 bases are TGTGCCAGCGGACAGGGGCCAGATACGCAGTATTTT.

J is TRBJ1-6 and V is TRBV5-6; D is unclear. CDR3 length: 12 amino acids. The germline V gene has CDR1 SGHDT and CDR2 YYEEEE. V was clipped by 4 bases and J by 10 bases, with 9 bases between them. The CDR3 DNA reads as TGTGCCAGCAGCAGGGATTCCTCACCCCTCCACTTT. Translated: CASSRDSSPLHF.

The rearrangement joins TRBV6-6 to TRBJ2-3, with 12 bases identical to TRBD2. The CDR3 covers 15 residues. Per germline, CDR1 MNHNY and CDR2 SVGAGI (reference sequence). Trimming cost V 6 bases and J 3 bases; bases outside gene matches: 4. CDR3 in amino acids: CASRRTSGRTDTQYF. CDR3 coding DNA: TGTGCCAGCAGACGCACTAGCGGGAGGACAGATACGCAGTATTTT.

The genes are TRBV4-2 and TRBJ2-1; no reliable D call. The germline V and J ends were trimmed by 2 bases and 0 bases, with 11 bases remaining between them. Germline CDR1 and CDR2: LGHNA and YNFKEQ. This CDR3 is built from 16 residues. In DNA form, the CDR3 reads TGTGCCAGCAGCCAACCCGGGCTGAGCTCCTACAATGAGCAGTTCTTC. Translated: CASSQPGLSSYNEQFF.

The rearrangement joins TRBV12-5 to TRBJ2-5, with 9 bases identical to TRBD2. Germline-derived CDR1 and CDR2 are LGHNT and FRNRAP. V lost 6 bases to trimming and J lost 5 bases; unmatched junction nucleotides: 16. The CDR3 sequence is 17 residues long. The CDR3 here is CASGDRPPAGGGETQYF. The CDR3 DNA sequence: TGTGCTAGTGGGGACAGGCCTCCAGCGGGAGGCGGGGAGACCCAGTACTTC.

The chain joins TRBV18 to TRBJ2-3; D remains ambiguous. The CDR3 sequence is 14 residues long. Trimming stripped 3 bases from V and 5 bases from J, with 12 bases between. Per the germline V gene, CDR1 is KGHSH and CDR2 is LQKENI. As DNA, the CDR3 is TGTGCCAGCTCACCCTCATACCTAGGAGATACGCAGTATTTT. Translating gives CASSPSYLGDTQYF.

The chain uses TRBV30 and TRBJ1-1, with D uncertain. V shed 5 bases and J shed 1 base, with 8 bases lying between them. The CDR3 is 12 amino acids. Germline V gene sequence: CDR1 GTSNPN, CDR2 SVGIG (reference sequence). In nucleotides, the CDR3 is TGTGCCTGGGGGTACGGGAACACTGAAGCTTTCTTT. Translation: CAWGYGNTEAFF.

The J gene is TRBJ1-1, the V gene TRBV6-5; D remains ambiguous. The CDR3 sequence is 14 residues long. Germline V gene data show CDR1 as MNHEY and CDR2 as SVGAGI. Trimming stripped 2 bases from V and 5 bases from J, with 12 bases between. CDR3 loop: CASSYRVGLTEAFF. The CDR3 DNA is TGTGCCAGCAGTTACAGGGTTGGGTTAACTGAAGCTTTCTTT.